This is a list of T cell receptor beta chains from one sample in a study of read filtering for tumor transcriptome and immune sequencing. TCRdb re-derived calls from the reads in MiXCR, one entry per CDR3 protein. The top ten hold under 55% of the sample, which has tens of thousands of distinct CDR3 sequences, approximately 13% seen once. Sequenced material: a population of CD138-negative cells sorted from bone marrow. The source is a donor aged 40 or older with multiple myeloma. Each CDR3 is given with its conserved first and last residue. D genes are given only for firm matches. Clone size appears in some rows only: once, few, many, or a class for an expanded clone.

>many|TRBV20-1|TRBD1|TRBJ1-2
CSARRGRSDGYTF
TGCAGTGCTAGAAGGGGGCGGAGTGATGGCTACACCTTC
>many|TRBV7-2|-|TRBJ2-7
CASSLGSPPRVYF
TGTGCCAGCAGCTTAGGAAGCCCCCCGCGCGTGTACTTC
>-|TRBV5-1|-|TRBJ2-2
CASRGDNANTGELFF
TGCGCCAGCAGGGGGGACAACGCGAACACCGGGGAGCTGTTTTTT
>many|TRBV20-1|-|TRBJ2-1
CSARYRTANEQFF
TGCAGTGCTAGATATCGGACAGCTAATGAGCAGTTCTTC
>many|TRBV20-1|TRBD2|TRBJ2-1
CSADPGTSGYNEQFF
TGCAGTGCCGATCCCGGGACTAGCGGCTACAATGAGCAGTTCTTC
>-|TRBV7-8|-|TRBJ2-3
CASSHLQGKDTQYF
TGTGCCAGCAGCCATCTTCAGGGGAAGGATACGCAGTATTTT
>many|TRBV12-3/TRBV12-4|TRBD2|TRBJ2-7
CASSLWRLAGGPGEQYF
TGTGCCAGCAGTTTATGGAGACTAGCGGGAGGGCCCGGGGAGCAGTACTTC
>many|TRBV4-1|-|TRBJ2-7
CASSQDFSVGVSYEQYF
TGCGCCAGCAGCCAAGACTTTTCGGTAGGGGTCTCCTACGAGCAGTACTTC
>many|TRBV7-8|TRBD2|TRBJ2-2
CALHSRVRGGHTGELFF
TGTGCCTTACACTCTAGGGTCCGGGGGGGGCACACCGGGGAGCTGTTTTTT
>many|TRBV6-1|TRBD1|TRBJ1-5
CASTQGQGKGNQPQHF
TGTGCCAGCACTCAAGGACAGGGTAAGGGAAATCAGCCCCAGCATTTT
>many|TRBV30|-|TRBJ2-2
CAWSVYGFSGELFF
TGTGCCTGGAGTGTATACGGGTTTTCCGGGGAGCTGTTTTTT
>few|TRBV20-1|TRBD2|TRBJ2-1
CSAKSGKEREGPREQFF
TGCAGTGCAAAAAGTGGGAAGGAGCGGGAGGGCCCTCGGGAGCAGTTCTTC
>many|TRBV2|-|TRBJ2-6
CASTGVSGANVLTF
TGTGCCAGCACAGGGGTCTCTGGGGCCAACGTCCTGACTTTC
>many|TRBV20-1|TRBD2|TRBJ2-7
CSARAIAGPSYEQYF
TGCAGTGCTAGAGCTATAGCGGGTCCCTCCTACGAGCAGTACTTC
>many|TRBV14|TRBD1|TRBJ2-7
CASSQAGTGNYEQYF
TGTGCCAGCAGCCAGGCCGGGACAGGGAACTACGAGCAGTACTTC
>many|TRBV6-1|-|TRBJ2-7
CASSETGSPSYEQYF
TGTGCCAGCAGTGAGACAGGCAGCCCGTCCTACGAGCAGTACTTC
>-|TRBV20-1|TRBD2|TRBJ2-1
CSVMASGIYNEQFF
TGCAGTGTTATGGCTAGCGGTATCTACAATGAGCAGTTCTTC
>many|TRBV30|-|TRBJ1-1
CAWSVPLGHRNAEAFF
TGTGCCTGGAGTGTGCCCCTGGGACACCGGAACGCTGAAGCTTTCTTT
>many|TRBV7-9|TRBD2|TRBJ2-1
CASRGLASLNEQFF
TGTGCCAGCAGGGGACTAGCGTCCCTCAATGAGCAGTTCTTC
>-|TRBV6-5|-|TRBJ2-5
CASSYLSGQETQYF
TGTGCCAGCAGTTACTTGAGCGGCCAAGAGACCCAGTACTTC
>many|TRBV20-1|-|TRBJ2-7
CSYSRGPYEQYF
TGCAGTTATTCCAGGGGTCCCTACGAGCAGTACTTC
>many|TRBV12-5|-|TRBJ2-1
CASGLPTGAYNEQFF
TGTGCTAGTGGTTTGCCGACAGGTGCCTACAATGAGCAGTTCTTC
>-|TRBV20-1|-|TRBJ2-3
CSARKQDNTQYF
TGCAGTGCTAGAAAACAGGATAATACGCAGTATTTT
>few|TRBV20-1|TRBD2|TRBJ2-2
CSAPKSGTNTGELFF
TGCAGTGCCCCTAAAAGCGGGACGAACACCGGGGAGCTGTTTTTT
>many|TRBV14|TRBD2|TRBJ2-2
CASSQGASGAKANTGELFF
TGTGCCAGCAGCCAAGGGGCTAGCGGGGCCAAAGCGAACACCGGGGAGCTGTTTTTT
>-|TRBV28|TRBD1|TRBJ1-6
CASSVPGQDNSPLHF
TGTGCCAGCAGTGTACCGGGACAGGACAATTCACCCCTCCACTTT
>few|TRBV20-1|-|TRBJ1-1
CSATMDTEAFF
TGCAGTGCTACCATGGACACTGAAGCTTTCTTT
>many|TRBV5-1|-|TRBJ2-2
CASSLDNTGELFF
TGCGCCAGCAGCCTGGATAACACCGGGGAGCTGTTTTTT
>many|TRBV3-1|-|TRBJ1-1
CASSQGQGKATEAFF
TGTGCCAGCAGCCAAGGTCAGGGGAAGGCCACTGAAGCTTTCTTT
>many|TRBV12-3/TRBV12-4|TRBD2|TRBJ2-2
CATTSGSSGELFF
TGTGCCACCACTAGCGGGTCTTCCGGGGAGCTGTTTTTT
>many|TRBV7-9|-|TRBJ1-1
CASSTTLGRTEAFF
TGTGCCAGCAGCACGACTCTGGGGCGCACTGAAGCTTTCTTT
>many|TRBV12-3/TRBV12-4|-|TRBJ1-2
CASSPGGGGYGYTF
TGTGCCAGCAGTCCCGGAGGGGGTGGCTATGGCTACACCTTC
>many|TRBV7-3|TRBD2|TRBJ2-3
CASSLTSSGGVTDTQYF
TGTGCCAGCAGCTTAACGTCTTCGGGAGGGGTGACAGATACGCAGTATTTT
>many|TRBV14|TRBD2|TRBJ2-1
CASRSGGTSGKNEQFF
TGTGCCAGCAGATCTGGGGGGACTAGCGGGAAAAATGAGCAGTTCTTC
>many|TRBV20-1|-|TRBJ1-5
CSARDGPDQPQHF
TGCAGTGCTAGAGACGGCCCAGATCAGCCCCAGCATTTT
>many|TRBV20-1|TRBD2|TRBJ2-5
CSAHGLAGEEETQYF
TGCAGTGCCCACGGACTAGCGGGGGAAGAAGAGACCCAGTACTTC
>few|TRBV12-5|-|TRBJ1-1
CASGLVFGTEAFF
TGTGCTAGTGGTTTGGTATTTGGCACTGAAGCTTTCTTT
>many|TRBV3-1|TRBD2|TRBJ2-1
CASSPRLAGDEQFF
TGTGCCAGCAGCCCCCGACTAGCGGGAGATGAGCAGTTCTTC
>many|TRBV20-1|-|TRBJ2-7
CSAHNRDWPTNEQYF
TGCAGTGCTCATAACCGGGACTGGCCAACCAACGAGCAGTACTTC
>-|TRBV19|TRBD1|TRBJ1-5
CASRNRGSNQPQHF
TGTGCCAGTAGAAACAGGGGTAGCAATCAGCCCCAGCATTTT
>many|TRBV7-3|-|TRBJ2-3
CASSRDRVSDTQYF
TGTGCCAGCAGCAGGGACCGAGTATCGGATACGCAGTATTTT
>many|TRBV11-3|TRBD2|TRBJ2-7
CASSGSGRVYEQYF
TGTGCCAGCAGCGGCAGCGGGAGAGTTTACGAGCAGTACTTC
>many|TRBV6-4|TRBD1|TRBJ2-2
CASRITGDGTGELFF
TGTGCCAGCAGGATAACAGGGGACGGCACCGGGGAGCTGTTTTTT
>many|TRBV27|-|TRBJ2-7
CASSPVTLYSYEQYF
TGTGCCAGCAGCCCAGTTACCCTTTACTCCTACGAGCAGTACTTC